The 30 T cell receptor beta chains reported below all come from one sample, sequenced in a study of blood T cell repertoires in COVID-19. Clones were sequenced by immunoSEQ multiplex PCR, and TCRdb holds only the in-frame ones, with some missing. Altogether some 100,000 clones are present, 80% to 90% being singletons, with the ten largest covering 2.7%. Sample: PBMCs or T cells enriched from blood (not recorded which). Source of these receptors: a woman aged 45 to 65 who had recovered from COVID-19.

This clone was counted a few times. The V and J genes are TRBV19 and TRBJ1-1; a possible D gene is TRBD1 (6 bases). CDR1 is LNHDA and CDR2 is SQIVND in the germline V gene (reference sequence). V lost 8 bases to trimming and J lost 4 bases, with 17 bases between them. The CDR3 is made up of 14 amino acids. The CDR3 DNA follows: TGTGCCAGTGGGACACCCGGGATGGGCACTGAAGCTTTCTTT. Protein: CASGTPGMGTEAFF.

The V call is TRBV6-1, the J call TRBJ2-2, with D unresolved. This CDR3 is built from 17 residues. V lost 2 bases and J lost 4, with 17 bases in between. Germline CDR1 is MNHNS and CDR2 is SASEGT. CDR3 amino acids: CASSEMYVLIFTGELFF. The DNA of the CDR3 is TGTGCCAGCAGTGAAATGTACGTCCTAATCTTCACCGGGGAGCTGTTTTTT.

The CDR3 loop reads CATSSAQGVMNTEAFF. In DNA form, the CDR3 reads TGTGCCACCAGCAGTGCCCAGGGGGTGATGAACACTGAAGCTTTCTTT. The chain links TRBV15 to TRBJ1-1, with 7 bases identical to TRBD1. The CDR3 has 16 residues. Germline-derived CDR1 and CDR2 are LNHNV and YYDKDF (reference sequence). After removal of 3 bases from V and 0 bases from J, the junction contained 7 bases not matched to a gene. Variable domain in full (rest from reference TRBV15 and TRBJ1-1): DAMVIQNPRYQVTQFGKPVTLSCSQTLNHNVMYWYQQKSSQAPKLLFHYYDKDFNNEADTPDNFQSRRPNTSFCFLDIRSPGLGDTAMYLCATSSAQGVMNTEAFFGQGTRLTVV.

The J gene is TRBJ2-7, the V gene TRBV7-9, with TRBD2 matching over 14 bases. The CDR3 spans 17 residues. The germline V gene has CDR1 SEHNR and CDR2 FQNEAQ (reference sequence). V lost 0 bases, J lost 9 bases, and 10 bases stayed unmatched. CDR3 sequence reads: CASSLADQTSGGAVQYF. The CDR3 nucleotides are TGTGCCAGCAGCTTAGCTGACCAGACTAGCGGGGGGGCAGTGCAGTACTTC.

The chain carries TRBV18 and TRBJ2-7; 10 bases are a match to TRBD2. Per the germline V gene, CDR1 is KGHSH and CDR2 is LQKENI. The CDR3 loop spans 14 amino acids. Unmatched junction bases numbered 7, after V lost 5 bases and J lost 6 bases. The CDR3 nucleotides are TGTGCCAGCTCAGACGGGACTAGCGTGGTCGAGCAGTACTTC. Translation: CASSDGTSVVEQYF.

This chain uses TRBV28 with TRBJ2-7; 7 bases map to TRBD1. The CDR3 runs 15 residues. CDR1 is MDHEN and CDR2 is SYDVKM in the germline V gene. V gave up 2 bases and J gave up 2 bases; unmatched junction bases: 6. CDR3 nucleotide sequence: TGTGCCAGCAGTTTAAGGGTCGGGACAGCCTACGAGCAGTACTTC. This gives the protein CASSLRVGTAYEQYF.

The V gene is TRBV6-5, the J gene TRBJ2-7; 9 bases line up with TRBD2. This CDR3 has 15 residues. The V gene end was trimmed by 4 bases and the J gene end by 7 bases; junction bases not matched to a gene: 11. Germline assignment: CDR1 MNHEY and CDR2 SVGAGI. The CDR3 DNA reads as TGTGCCAGCAGTTTCACAGAATTAGCGGGAGAGGAGCAGTACTTC. As protein: CASSFTELAGEEQYF.

The CDR3 coding sequence is TGTGCCAGCAGCTTAACGGGGGTCGGGACAGGGGCCGGCTACACCTTC. Protein sequence: CASSLTGVGTGAGYTF. V gene TRBV7-9 combines with J gene TRBJ1-2; 10 nucleotides align to TRBD1. The CDR3 consists of 16 residues. Germline assignment: CDR1 SEHNR and CDR2 FQNEAQ (reference sequence). Trimming at V came to 2 bases and at J to 8 bases, leaving 11 bases not matched to a gene.

The V gene is TRBV21-1, the J gene TRBJ1-2; the table gives TRBD1 as D, unverified against the DNA. TRBV21-1 is labeled a pseudogene. This CDR3 region has 15 residues. The CDR3 sequence is CASSKVRQGNDGYTF. CDR3 sequence (DNA): TGTGCCAGCAGCAAAGTCCGACAGGGGAATGATGGCTACACCTTC.

The J gene is TRBJ2-1, the V gene TRBV5-1; D might be TRBD1 (5 bases). The CDR3 consists of 14 residues. From germline, CDR1 is SGHRS and CDR2 YFSETQ. The germline V and J ends were trimmed by 1 base and 7 bases, with 12 bases remaining between them. CDR3 region: CASSLYQGENEQFF. As DNA, the CDR3 is TGCGCCAGCAGCTTGTACCAGGGTGAAAATGAGCAGTTCTTC.

The chain has TRBV11-2 and TRBJ2-7; possible D gene TRBD1, 5 bases. The CDR3 runs to 14 residues. Germline V CDR1 and CDR2: SGHAT, FQNNGV. Trimming stripped 7 bases from V and 3 bases from J, with 16 bases between. Written as DNA, the CDR3 is TGTGCCAGCAACCAGCAGGGCGGAGACTACGAGCAGTACTTC. This codes for CASNQQGGDYEQYF.

The chain couples TRBV7-8 to TRBJ2-2; D ambiguous. Germline loops: CDR1 SGHVS, CDR2 FQNEAQ. The CDR3 has 14 residues. V was cut by 4 bases and J by 2 bases, with 8 bases left in between. The CDR3 reads CASSSFSNTGELFF. CDR3 sequence (DNA): TGTGCCAGCAGCTCTTTCAGTAACACCGGGGAGCTGTTTTTT.

V is TRBV6-5 and J is TRBJ2-2; D not resolved. The length of the CDR3 is 10 residues. The germline V gene has CDR1 MNHEY and CDR2 SVGAGI. Trimming stripped 10 bases from V and 3 bases from J, with 3 bases between. The CDR3 sequence is CATYTGELFF. DNA for the CDR3: TGTGCCACCTACACCGGGGAGCTGTTTTTT.

The V and J genes are TRBV5-1 and TRBJ2-7; D not resolved. Trimming left V 8 bases short and J 0 bases short, with 12 bases between. CDR1 and CDR2 from the germline V gene are SGHRS and YFSETQ. This CDR3 region has 13 residues. The CDR3 DNA sequence: TGCGCCAGTCGCGCACTGAGCTCCTACGAGCAGTACTTC. Its translation is CASRALSSYEQYF.

V usage is TRBV29-1 and J usage is TRBJ2-7, with TRBD2 matching 8 bases. After removal of 5 bases from V and 7 bases from J, the junction contained 13 bases not matched to a gene. There are 14 residues in the CDR3. Germline values: CDR1 SQVTM, CDR2 ANQGSEA. In DNA form, the CDR3 reads TGCAGCGTTTGCCCCGGGACTAGAATGTTGGAGCAGTACTTC. This codes for CSVCPGTRMLEQYF.

The chain carries TRBV7-7 and TRBJ2-2, with TRBD1 identical over 10 bases. Germline assignment: CDR1 SSHAT and CDR2 FNYEAQ (reference sequence). J gave up 3 bases and V 5 bases, and 6 bases lay outside the gene matches. The CDR3 consists of 16 residues. This CDR3 is CASSPGTGEDTGELFF. The CDR3, as DNA: TGTGCCAGCAGCCCGGGGACAGGGGAGGACACCGGGGAGCTGTTTTTT.

The V gene is TRBV18, the J gene TRBJ1-1, with 11 bases lining up with TRBD1. The CDR3 contains 16 residues. Germline-derived CDR1 and CDR2 are KGHSH and LQKENI. Germline trimming cut 3 bases from V and 5 bases from J; bases unmatched to any gene: 8. As DNA, the CDR3 is TGTGCCAGCTCACCGCGACCGGGACAGGGGGTTACTGAAGCTTTCTTT. As protein: CASSPRPGQGVTEAFF.

A note on this clone: In the same sample, other DNA sequences code for this CDR3. The chain has TRBV5-1 and TRBJ1-2; TRBD1 matches 10 bases. Germline values: CDR1 SGHRS, CDR2 YFSETQ. The CDR3 totals 13 residues. J gave up 5 bases and V 4 bases, and 2 bases lay outside the gene matches. This CDR3 is CASSVGQGYGYTF. In DNA, the CDR3 is TGCGCCAGCAGCGTGGGACAGGGGTATGGCTACACCTTC. Combining the CDR3 with reference TRBV5-1 and TRBJ1-2 gives the whole variable domain KAGVTQTPRYLIKTRGQQVTLSCSPISGHRSVSWYQQTPGQGLQFLFEYFSETQRNKGNFPGRFSGRQFSNSRSEMNVSTLELGDSALYLCASSVGQGYGYTFGSGTRLTVV.

V is TRBV19 and J is TRBJ2-5, with 11 bases fitting TRBD2. Germline V gene sequence: CDR1 LNHDA, CDR2 SQIVND (reference sequence). This CDR3 comprises 16 residues. The trim removed 3 bases at V and 1 base at J, leaving 4 bases unmatched. The CDR3 protein is CASSMGLAGGQETQYF. The DNA for the CDR3 is TGTGCCAGTAGTATGGGGCTAGCGGGGGGCCAAGAGACCCAGTACTTC.

This rearrangement joins TRBV7-6 to TRBJ2-7; D is perhaps TRBD1 (6 bases). The germline V gene encodes CDR1 SGHVS and CDR2 FNYEAQ. V dropped 5 bases and J dropped 2 bases, with 13 bases sitting between them. This CDR3 has 14 residues. The CDR3 reads CASSTTGSPYEQYF. The CDR3 nucleotides read TGTGCCAGCAGCACAACAGGGTCCCCCTACGAGCAGTACTTC.

The V and J genes are TRBV5-1 and TRBJ2-3, with 11 bases matching TRBD2. The germline V gene encodes CDR1 SGHRS and CDR2 YFSETQ. The CDR3 is made up of 16 amino acids. Trimming removed 3 bases from V and 2 bases from J; junction bases left unmatched: 5. CDR3 sequence (DNA): TGCGCCAGCAGCTCCCTAGCGGGGGGAATCACAGATACGCAGTATTTT. Its translation is CASSSLAGGITDTQYF.

The chain recombines TRBV19 with TRBJ2-7; 9 bases are a match to TRBD2. V dropped 11 bases and J dropped 0; count of bases not matched to a gene: 5. The V gene's germline CDR1 is LNHDA and CDR2 SQIVND (reference sequence). The CDR3 is 13 amino acids. In nucleotides, the CDR3 is TGTGCCTCTAGGCGGGAGGGCTCCTACGAGCAGTACTTC. Its protein product is CASRREGSYEQYF.

The chain joins TRBV30 to TRBJ2-1; D ambiguous. The CDR3 runs to 16 residues. The ends were cut back, 4 bases at V and 0 bases at J, with 16 bases in the middle. Germline CDR1 and CDR2: GTSNPN and SVGIG (reference sequence). CDR3 in amino acids: CAWTLPPLSSYNEQFF. For the CDR3, the DNA is TGTGCCTGGACCCTCCCACCCCTTAGCTCCTACAATGAGCAGTTCTTC. Based on the CDR3 plus reference TRBV30 and TRBJ2-1, the full variable domain is SQTIHQWPATLVQPVGSPLSLECTVEGTSNPNLYWYRQAAGRGLQLLFYSVGIGQISSEVPQNLSASRPQDRQFILSSKKLLLSDSGFYLCAWTLPPLSSYNEQFFGPGTRLTVL.

The chain uses TRBV7-3 and TRBJ2-3; 12 positions agree with TRBD2. The V gene's germline CDR1 is SGHTA and CDR2 FQGTGA. There are 18 residues in the CDR3. The junction had 7 bases not matched to a gene; V was cut back by 3 bases and J by 0 bases. CDR3 protein: CASSFRGLAGGSTDTQYF. The CDR3 coding sequence is TGTGCCAGCAGCTTCAGGGGTCTAGCGGGAGGGAGCACAGATACGCAGTATTTT.

The chain carries TRBV6-5 and TRBJ1-4; the D gene is possibly TRBD1 (5 bases). The CDR3 spans 14 residues. The germline V and J ends were trimmed by 8 bases and 6 bases, with 16 bases remaining between them. CDR1 and CDR2 from the germline V gene are MNHEY and SVGAGI. In DNA, the CDR3 is TGTGCCAGCCGCTTGTCAGGGATGGATGAAAAACTGTTTTTT. It is translated as CASRLSGMDEKLFF.

This chain joins TRBV24-1 and TRBJ2-3, with TRBD2 matching over 8 bases. The CDR3 runs to 17 residues. V gave up 5 bases and J gave up 7 bases; unmatched junction bases: 16. The V gene's germline CDR1 is KGHDR and CDR2 SFDVKD. The CDR3 sequence is CATSGDGRDVDINTQYF. DNA of the CDR3: TGTGCCACCAGTGGGGACGGGAGGGACGTAGATATAAATACGCAGTATTTT.

The V and J genes are TRBV7-6 and TRBJ2-5; 9 bases map to TRBD2. The germline V gene encodes CDR1 SGHVS and CDR2 FNYEAQ. There are 15 residues in the CDR3. Trimming took 7 bases from V and 2 from J; bases not matched to a gene: 8. The DNA of the CDR3 is TGTGCCAGCACCGCTATAGCGGGGGAGCAAGAGACCCAGTACTTC. It translates to CASTAIAGEQETQYF.

V and J are TRBV28 and TRBJ1-5, with D possibly matching TRBD1 (5 bases). Germline lookup yields CDR1 MDHEN and CDR2 SYDVKM. Trimming cost V 5 bases and J 9 bases, with 20 bases left between them. The CDR3 is 15 residues long. CDR3 DNA: TGTGCCAGCAGTCCCACTTATGCAGGGTTATGGCCCCAGCATTTT. Its protein product is CASSPTYAGLWPQHF.

CDR3: CASSMEGRGGYTF. The CDR3 DNA is TGTGCCAGTAGTATGGAGGGCCGGGGAGGCTACACCTTC. The rearrangement joins TRBV19 to TRBJ1-2; D gene ambiguous. The germline V and J ends were trimmed by 3 bases and 8 bases, with 13 bases remaining between them. The CDR3 loop spans 13 amino acids. CDR1 LNHDA and CDR2 SQIVND come from the germline V gene (reference sequence).

This sequence joins TRBV6-5 and TRBJ1-1; D unclear. This CDR3 spans 14 amino acids. V lost 6 bases and J lost 0, with 11 bases in between. Germline V lookup: CDR1 MNHEY, CDR2 SVGAGI. The CDR3 reads CASRPMAMNTEAFF. The CDR3, as DNA: TGTGCCAGCAGACCCATGGCCATGAACACTGAAGCTTTCTTT.